A selection of T cell receptor beta chains follows, all from one sample in a study of cytomegalovirus exposure and HLA in healthy donors. The data were produced by immunoSEQ multiplex PCR, yet TCRdb's version contains in-frame clones alone and is incomplete. Here the sample spans roughly 50,000 clones, about 81% being singletons. The specimen was PBMCs. These receptors were obtained from a man younger than 40 in good health and CMV-seropositive. Both conserved end residues are part of each CDR3.

J | V | CDR3
TRBJ1-1 | TRBV7-9 | CALRDRDTEAFF
TRBJ1-1 | TRBV29-1 | CSVHYRDRVNRWAFF
TRBJ2-7 | TRBV5-6 | CASSVGGLAAYEQYF
TRBJ2-6 | TRBV6-1 | CASSGRDRGSGANVLTF
TRBJ2-7 | TRBV19 | CASSIAGQANYEQYF
TRBJ2-3 | TRBV27 | CASSLEWGGDTQYF
TRBJ2-3 | TRBV5-1 | CASSSEGGGPSTDTQYF
TRBJ1-2 | TRBV18 | CASSPAGSNYGYTF
TRBJ1-1 | TRBV28 | CASSQGYSIAEAFF
TRBJ1-2 | TRBV7-2 | CASRSAGGQGYTF
- | TRBV9 | CASSSGGGSSYEQYF
TRBJ1-5 | TRBV4-1 | CASSQEGGSSNQPQHF
- | TRBV5-4 | CASSVLPGLTTYEQYF
TRBJ2-3 | TRBV7-2 | CASSESDWDTQYF
TRBJ1-1 | TRBV6-6 | CASSYGTGVLRTEAFF
TRBJ1-1 | TRBV28 | CASSFVGRIRQAEAFF
TRBJ2-7 | TRBV5-1 | CASSPRGVGEQYF
TRBJ2-2 | TRBV9 | CASSDGGRYTGELFF
TRBJ2-7 | TRBV7-3 | CASSLFPQGEQYF
TRBJ2-7 | TRBV9 | CASSGSSGGPYEQYF
TRBJ2-2 | TRBV5-1 | CASSLEIRGRNTGELFF
TRBJ2-2 | TRBV30 | CAWGGVSGELFF
TRBJ1-3 | TRBV11-3 | CASSATGGNTIYF
TRBJ1-1 | TRBV7-9 | CASTLGQGETEAFF
TRBJ2-7 | TRBV6-1 | CASREDYRVGYEQYF
TRBJ2-2 | TRBV4-3 | CASSQDYNTGELFF
TRBJ1-1 | TRBV29-1 | CSSMAGGTEAFF
TRBJ2-5 | TRBV7-2 | CASSPPTGTSGFETQYF
TRBJ2-3 | TRBV7-8 | CASGPGVAAVATQYF
TRBJ1-5 | TRBV6-5 | CASRLRGDQPQHF
TRBJ1-1 | TRBV6-5 | CASTTWRGNTEAFF
TRBJ2-7 | TRBV2 | CASSERQLSSYEQYF